The T cell receptor (beta chain) under discussion was sequenced for a study of memory CD4+ T cells and cytomegalovirus serostatus. The overall study: Donors were healthy Belgian adults, 10 or so CMV seropositive and some 24 seronegative. Study observations and caveats: Of 164 reported CMV TCRbeta sequences, 60 to 85 were found in memory CD4+ repertoires. Suggested: most of the CMV-linked TCR signature lies in CD4+ memory cells.

About this clone itself: Its antigen is still unknown.

The data were produced by immunoSEQ multiplex PCR, yet TCRdb's version contains in-frame clones alone and is incomplete. This table has around 50,000 clones, about 81% appearing once. The CDR3 spans 16 residues. Germline V CDR1 and CDR2: SGDLS, YYNGEE. The V and J ends lost 3 bases and 5 bases, in that order; junction bases with no gene match: 9. The sort gate was single viable CD3+CD4+CD8-CD45RO+ cells for memory CD4+ T cells. After thawing, CD4+ T cells were positively selected. This receptor was taken from an adult in good health and CMV-seronegative. The sequenced material came from memory CD4+ T cells from blood. The chain couples TRBV9 to TRBJ1-1; 11 positions match TRBD1. The CDR3 DNA reads TGTGCCAGCAGCGCTTGGGTGGACAGGGGGCAAACTGAAGCTTTCTTT. Protein product: CASSAWVDRGQTEAFF.